These 12 T cell receptor beta chains originate from one sample sequenced in a study of blood T cell repertoires in COVID-19. TCRdb's copy holds only in-frame clones and misses some; the assay was immunoSEQ multiplex PCR. The sample includes approximately 240,000 clones, roughly 84% of them seen just once. Sequences were obtained from peripheral blood. The receptors originated from a woman aged 40-49 years who had recovered from COVID-19.

The chain couples TRBV19 to TRBJ1-5; D is perhaps TRBD1 (5 bases). The germline V gene has CDR1 LNHDA and CDR2 SQIVND (reference sequence). V dropped 4 bases and J dropped 0 bases, with 10 bases sitting between them. This CDR3 is 15 amino acids long. CDR3: CASSTTAYSNQPQHF. The CDR3 DNA sequence: TGTGCCAGTAGTACGACAGCTTATAGCAATCAGCCCCAGCATTTT. Based on the CDR3 plus reference TRBV19 and TRBJ1-5, the full variable domain is DGGITQSPKYLFRKEGQNVTLSCEQNLNHDAMYWYRQDPGQGLRLIYYSQIVNDFQKGDIAEGYSVSREKKESFPLTVTSAQKNPTAFYLCASSTTAYSNQPQHFGDGTRLSIL.

The chain recombines TRBV10-1 with TRBJ2-1; 9 positions match TRBD2. Germline values: CDR1 WNHNN, CDR2 SYGVQD (reference sequence). The ends lost 6 bases at V and 5 bases at J; junction bases unmatched: 8. The CDR3 is 15 amino acids. The CDR3 DNA is TGCGCCAGCAGGAACAGCGGGGGGACTAACAATGAGCAGTTCTTC. Protein: CASRNSGGTNNEQFF.

The CDR3 nucleotides read TGTGCCATCAGGGGGGCCGGAGGAAACACCATATATTTT. Translation gives CAIRGAGGNTIYF. This chain connects TRBV10-3 to TRBJ1-3; D may be TRBD1 (6 bases). Germline CDR1 is ENHRY and CDR2 is SYGVKD. Trimming removed 6 bases from V and 4 bases from J, with 10 bases in between. This CDR3 has 13 amino acids.

This clone has just a few counts. V usage is TRBV6-5 and J usage is TRBJ2-2; a possible D gene is TRBD2 (6 bases). V dropped 10 bases and J dropped 4 bases, with 19 bases sitting between them. Germline V lookup: CDR1 MNHEY, CDR2 SVGAGI. The CDR3 is made up of 15 amino acids. CDR3 amino acids: CATTGRGLGTGELFF. CDR3 bases: TGTGCCACGACCGGGAGAGGACTGGGCACCGGGGAGCTGTTTTTT.

The J gene is TRBJ1-2, the V gene TRBV9; TRBD1 is a possible D gene (5 bases). Trimming stripped 0 bases from V and 6 bases from J, with 15 bases between. CDR3 length: 15 amino acids. Per the germline V gene, CDR1 is SGDLS and CDR2 is YYNGEE. The CDR3: CASSVGPLVGDGYTF. The CDR3 DNA reads as TGTGCCAGCAGCGTAGGGCCACTGGTAGGGGATGGCTACACCTTC.

The chain employs TRBV5-4 and TRBJ1-2; the match to TRBD1 covers 7 bases. The J segment lost 4 bases and the V segment lost 1 base, leaving 7 bases of the junction unmatched. This CDR3 is built from 15 residues. Looked up from germline, CDR1 is SGHNT and CDR2 is YYREEE (reference sequence). In nucleotides, the CDR3 is TGTGCCAGCAGCTTGCAAGAGACAGGGCGCTATGGCTACACCTTC. Translating it yields CASSLQETGRYGYTF.

The chain recombines TRBV24-1 with TRBJ2-1; D is unclear. V dropped 5 bases and J dropped 6 bases, with 13 bases sitting between them. The CDR3 spans 14 residues. Germline V CDR1 and CDR2: KGHDR, SFDVKD. DNA for the CDR3: TGTGCCACCAGTGCCGTATTCGGCGGCAATGAGCAGTTCTTC. It specifies CATSAVFGGNEQFF.

The V and J genes are TRBV5-5 and TRBJ2-7, with a tentative D call TRBD1 (6 bases). The CDR3 is 15 amino acids. The germline V gene encodes CDR1 SGHKS and CDR2 YYEKEE (reference sequence). V was shortened by 3 bases and J by 3 bases, with 16 bases between the two germline ends. In nucleotides, the CDR3 is TGTGCCAGCAGCTGGGGGCTTGGGGTAGTCTACGAGCAGTACTTC. It yields the protein CASSWGLGVVYEQYF.

A single count supports this clone. The V call is TRBV18, the J call TRBJ1-2, with 8 bases fitting TRBD1. CDR1 is KGHSH, CDR2 LQKENI, per germline. Unmatched junction bases numbered 1, after V lost 4 bases and J lost 3 bases. The CDR3 contains 13 residues. CDR3 in DNA: TGTGCCAGCTCACTGGACAGGGACTATGGCTACACCTTC. It codes for CASSLDRDYGYTF. Full variable domain (remainder filled in from reference TRBV18 and TRBJ1-2): NAGVMQNPRHLVRRRGQEARLRCSPMKGHSHVYWYRQLPEEGLKFMVYLQKENIIDESGMPKERFSAEFPKEGPSILRIQQVVRGDSAAYFCASSLDRDYGYTFGSGTRLTVV.

CDR3 bases: TGTGCCAGCAGCCAGAGCGGGGGCTTCAACGAGCAGTACTTC. It translates to CASSQSGGFNEQYF. This sequence joins TRBV3-1 (or the pseudogene TRBV3-2) and TRBJ2-7, with 8 bases matching TRBD2. Germline V lookup: CDR1 LGHDT, CDR2 YNNKEL (reference sequence). The ends lost 3 bases at V and 5 bases at J; junction bases unmatched: 6. CDR3 length: 14 amino acids.

The rearrangement uses TRBV9 and TRBJ2-1; TRBD2 matches at 10 bases. The CDR3 contains 16 residues. CDR1 SGDLS and CDR2 YYNGEE come from the germline V gene. The V segment lost 1 base and the J segment 4 bases; nucleotides outside the gene matches: 5. The CDR3 bases are TGTGCCAGCAGCGTACCGAGCGGGGGGGCGTACAATGAGCAGTTCTTC. The encoded protein is CASSVPSGGAYNEQFF.

The chain joins TRBV6-5 to TRBJ1-4; tentative D call: TRBD1 (6 bases). This CDR3 is 15 amino acids long. V dropped 6 bases and J dropped 8 bases, with 19 bases sitting between them. Germline V gene data show CDR1 as MNHEY and CDR2 as SVGAGI. The CDR3 nucleotides read TGTGCCAGCAGGGCCCCAGGGGCGCGGGAGGAAAAACTGTTTTTT. Amino acid sequence: CASRAPGAREEKLFF.